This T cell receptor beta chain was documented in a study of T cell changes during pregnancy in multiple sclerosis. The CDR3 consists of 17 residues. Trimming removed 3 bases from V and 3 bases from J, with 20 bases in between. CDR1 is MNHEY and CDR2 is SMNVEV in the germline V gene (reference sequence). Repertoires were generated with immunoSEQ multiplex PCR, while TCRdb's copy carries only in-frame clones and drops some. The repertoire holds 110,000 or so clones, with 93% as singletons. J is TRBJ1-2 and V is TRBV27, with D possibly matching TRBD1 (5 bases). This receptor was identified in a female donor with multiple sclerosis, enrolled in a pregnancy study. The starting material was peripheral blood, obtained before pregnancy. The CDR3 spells CASSFRQNTQGYYGYTF. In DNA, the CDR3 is TGTGCCAGCAGTTTCCGACAGAACACGCAGGGCTACTATGGCTACACCTTC.